The clone carrying this TCR beta chain was found once. The PCR used 60 Vbeta and 13 Jbeta primers. Here immunoSEQ multiplex PCR was the method, and the copy in TCRdb shows in-frame clones only, minus some. In the table there are over 150,000 clones, 82% of which are singletons. The sample comes from a study of cytomegalovirus exposure and HLA in healthy donors. CDR3 length: 14 residues. J lost 0 bases, V lost 6 bases, and 4 bases had no gene match. Germline loops: CDR1 SEHNR, CDR2 FQNEAQ (reference sequence). The chain combines TRBV7-9 with TRBJ2-5, with TRBD2 matching over 7 bases. This clonotype was obtained from a boy younger than 10 in good health and CMV-seronegative. Input material: PBMCs. The DNA for the CDR3 is TGTGCCAGCAGGGATAGCGGGTACCAAGAGACCCAGTACTTC. Residues: CASRDSGYQETQYF.